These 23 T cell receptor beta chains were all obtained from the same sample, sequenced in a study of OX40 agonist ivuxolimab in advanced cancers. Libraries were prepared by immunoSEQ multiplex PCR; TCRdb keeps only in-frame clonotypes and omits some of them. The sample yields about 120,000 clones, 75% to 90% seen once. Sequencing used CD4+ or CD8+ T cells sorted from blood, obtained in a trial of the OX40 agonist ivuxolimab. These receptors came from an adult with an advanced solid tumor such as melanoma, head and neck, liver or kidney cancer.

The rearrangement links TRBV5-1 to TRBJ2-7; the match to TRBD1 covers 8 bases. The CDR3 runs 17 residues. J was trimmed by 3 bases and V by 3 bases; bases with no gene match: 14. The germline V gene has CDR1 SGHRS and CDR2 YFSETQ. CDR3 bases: TGCGCCAGCAGCTCTGGACAGGGCGACCCTTACCTCTACGAGCAGTACTTC. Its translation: CASSSGQGDPYLYEQYF.

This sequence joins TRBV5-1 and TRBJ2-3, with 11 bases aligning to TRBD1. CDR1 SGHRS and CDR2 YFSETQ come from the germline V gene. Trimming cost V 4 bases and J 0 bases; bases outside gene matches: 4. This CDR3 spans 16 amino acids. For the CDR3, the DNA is TGCGCCAGCAGCCGGGGACAGGGGGTGAGCACAGATACGCAGTATTTT. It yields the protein CASSRGQGVSTDTQYF.

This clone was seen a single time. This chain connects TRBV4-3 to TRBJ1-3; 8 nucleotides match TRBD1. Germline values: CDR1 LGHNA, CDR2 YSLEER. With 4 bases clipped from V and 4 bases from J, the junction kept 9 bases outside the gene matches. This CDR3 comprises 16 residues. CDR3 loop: CASSPSQGASGNTIYF. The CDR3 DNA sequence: TGCGCCAGCAGCCCGAGCCAGGGGGCATCAGGAAACACCATATATTTT.

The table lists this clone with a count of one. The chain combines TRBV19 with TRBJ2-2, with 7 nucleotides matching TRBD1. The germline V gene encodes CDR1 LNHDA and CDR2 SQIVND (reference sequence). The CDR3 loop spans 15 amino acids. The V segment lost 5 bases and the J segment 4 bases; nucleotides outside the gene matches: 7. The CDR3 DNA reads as TGTGCCAGTAGTTCTGGGACAGACGCCACCGGGGAGCTGTTTTTT. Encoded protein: CASSSGTDATGELFF.

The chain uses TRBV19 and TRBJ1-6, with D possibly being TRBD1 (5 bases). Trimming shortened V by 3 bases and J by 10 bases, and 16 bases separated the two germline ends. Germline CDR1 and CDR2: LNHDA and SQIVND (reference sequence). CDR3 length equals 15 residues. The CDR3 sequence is CASSIQGPTGSPLHF. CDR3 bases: TGTGCCAGTAGTATCCAGGGCCCAACAGGATCACCCCTCCACTTT.

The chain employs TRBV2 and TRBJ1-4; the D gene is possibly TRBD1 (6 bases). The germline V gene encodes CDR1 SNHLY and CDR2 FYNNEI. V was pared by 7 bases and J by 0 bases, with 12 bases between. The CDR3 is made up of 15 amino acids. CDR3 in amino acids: CASIEQGATNEKLFF. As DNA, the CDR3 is TGTGCCAGCATAGAACAGGGCGCAACTAATGAAAAACTGTTTTTT.

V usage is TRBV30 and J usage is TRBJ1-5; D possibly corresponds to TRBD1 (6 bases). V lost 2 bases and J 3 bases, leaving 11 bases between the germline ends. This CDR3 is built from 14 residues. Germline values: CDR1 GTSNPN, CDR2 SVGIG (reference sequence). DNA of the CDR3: TGTGCCTGGAGTAAAGGGGGTCTCAATCAGCCCCAGCATTTT. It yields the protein CAWSKGGLNQPQHF.

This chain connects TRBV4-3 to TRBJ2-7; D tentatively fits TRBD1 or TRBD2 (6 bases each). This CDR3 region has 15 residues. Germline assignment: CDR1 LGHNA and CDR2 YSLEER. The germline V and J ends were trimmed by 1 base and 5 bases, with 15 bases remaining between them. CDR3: CASSQVGGPMNEQYF. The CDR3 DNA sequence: TGCGCCAGCAGCCAAGTTGGGGGGCCCATGAACGAGCAGTACTTC.

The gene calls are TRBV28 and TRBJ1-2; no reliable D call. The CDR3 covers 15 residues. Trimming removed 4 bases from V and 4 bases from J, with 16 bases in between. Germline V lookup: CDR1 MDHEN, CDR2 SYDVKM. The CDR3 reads CASSSSLARAYGYTF. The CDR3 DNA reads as TGTGCCAGCAGTTCCTCTTTGGCCCGGGCCTATGGCTACACCTTC.

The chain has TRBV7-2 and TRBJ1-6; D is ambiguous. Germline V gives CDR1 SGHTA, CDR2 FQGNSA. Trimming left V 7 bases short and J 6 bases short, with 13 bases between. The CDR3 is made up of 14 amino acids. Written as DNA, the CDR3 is TGTGCCAGCAACCTTAACGGGCGTAATTCACCCCTCCACTTT. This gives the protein CASNLNGRNSPLHF. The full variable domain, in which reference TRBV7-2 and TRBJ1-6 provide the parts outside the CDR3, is GAGVSQSPSNKVTEKGKDVELRCDPISGHTALYWYRQSLGQGLEFLIYFQGNSAPDKSGLPSDRFSAERTGGSVSTLTIQRTQQEDSAVYLCASNLNGRNSPLHFGNGTRLTVT.

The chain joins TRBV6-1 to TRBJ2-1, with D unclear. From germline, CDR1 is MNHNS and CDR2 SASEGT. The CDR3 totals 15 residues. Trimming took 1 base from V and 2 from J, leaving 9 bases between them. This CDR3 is CASSEGRLTYNEQFF. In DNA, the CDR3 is TGTGCCAGCAGTGAAGGGAGATTGACCTACAATGAGCAGTTCTTC.

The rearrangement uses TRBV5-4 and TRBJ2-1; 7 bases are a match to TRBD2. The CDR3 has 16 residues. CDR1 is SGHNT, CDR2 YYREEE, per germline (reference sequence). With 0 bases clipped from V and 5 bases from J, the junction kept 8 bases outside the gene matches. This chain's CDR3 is CASSLDFGGKHNEQFF. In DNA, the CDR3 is TGTGCCAGCAGCTTGGACTTCGGGGGGAAACACAATGAGCAGTTCTTC.

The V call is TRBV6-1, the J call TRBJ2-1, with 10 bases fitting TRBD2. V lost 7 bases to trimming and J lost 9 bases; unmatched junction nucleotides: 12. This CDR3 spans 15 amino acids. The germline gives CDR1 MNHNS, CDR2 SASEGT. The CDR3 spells CASKAPGTSVSEQFF. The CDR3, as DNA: TGTGCCAGCAAGGCCCCTGGGACTAGCGTTAGTGAGCAGTTCTTC.

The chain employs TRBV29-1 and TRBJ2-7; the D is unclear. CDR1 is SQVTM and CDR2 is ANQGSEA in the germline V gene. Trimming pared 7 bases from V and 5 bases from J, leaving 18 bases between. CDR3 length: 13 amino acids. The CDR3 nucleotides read TGCAGCGCCTCCGGACGACTGGGCGACGAGCAGTACTTC. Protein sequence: CSASGRLGDEQYF.

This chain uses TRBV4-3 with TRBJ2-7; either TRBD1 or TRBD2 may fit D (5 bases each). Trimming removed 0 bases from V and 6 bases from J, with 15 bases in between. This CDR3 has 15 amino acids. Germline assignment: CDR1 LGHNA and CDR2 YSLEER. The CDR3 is CASSQDWGSLGEQYF. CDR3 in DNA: TGCGCCAGCAGCCAAGACTGGGGGTCGCTTGGCGAGCAGTACTTC.

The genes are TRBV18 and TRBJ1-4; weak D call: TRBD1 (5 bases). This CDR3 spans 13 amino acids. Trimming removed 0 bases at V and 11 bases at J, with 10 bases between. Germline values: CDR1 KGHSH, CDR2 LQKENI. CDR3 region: CASSPPSEGKLFF. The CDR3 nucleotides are TGTGCCAGCTCACCACCGAGTGAGGGGAAACTGTTTTTT.

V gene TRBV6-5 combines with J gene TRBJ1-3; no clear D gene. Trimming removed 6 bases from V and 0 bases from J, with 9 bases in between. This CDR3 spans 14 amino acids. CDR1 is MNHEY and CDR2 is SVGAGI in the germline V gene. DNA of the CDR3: TGTGCCAGCAGCGGCACGAGCTCTGGAAACACCATATATTTT. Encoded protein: CASSGTSSGNTIYF.

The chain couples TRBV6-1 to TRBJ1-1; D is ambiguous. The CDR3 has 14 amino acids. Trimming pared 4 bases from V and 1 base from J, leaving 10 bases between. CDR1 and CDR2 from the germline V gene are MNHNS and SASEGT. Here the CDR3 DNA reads TGTGCCAGCAGTGGCGGTCAAACGAACACTGAAGCTTTCTTT. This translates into CASSGGQTNTEAFF.

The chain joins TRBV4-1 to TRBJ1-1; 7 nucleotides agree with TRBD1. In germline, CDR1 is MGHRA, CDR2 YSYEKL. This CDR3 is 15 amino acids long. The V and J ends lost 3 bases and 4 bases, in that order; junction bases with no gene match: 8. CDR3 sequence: CASSHLDRVGTEAFF. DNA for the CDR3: TGCGCCAGCAGCCACCTCGACAGGGTAGGCACTGAAGCTTTCTTT.

The DNA of the CDR3 is TGTGCCAGCAGTACCCGCGCCACCGTCGCCAAAAACATTCAGTACTTC. It specifies CASSTRATVAKNIQYF. J is TRBJ2-4 and V is TRBV27; D gene ambiguous. Germline lookup yields CDR1 MNHEY and CDR2 SMNVEV (reference sequence). CDR3 length: 16 residues. V lost 5 bases to trimming and J lost 1 base, with 15 bases between them.

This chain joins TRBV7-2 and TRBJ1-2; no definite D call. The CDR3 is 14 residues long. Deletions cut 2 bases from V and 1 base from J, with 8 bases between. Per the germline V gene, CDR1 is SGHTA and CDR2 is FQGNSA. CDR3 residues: CASSLFGDNYGYTF. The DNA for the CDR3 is TGTGCCAGCAGCTTATTCGGGGATAACTATGGCTACACCTTC.

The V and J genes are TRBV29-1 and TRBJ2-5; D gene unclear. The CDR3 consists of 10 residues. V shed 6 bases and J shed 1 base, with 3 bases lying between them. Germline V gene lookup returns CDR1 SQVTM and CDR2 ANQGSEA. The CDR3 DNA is TGCAGCGTGAGCCAAGAGACCCAGTACTTC. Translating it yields CSVSQETQYF.

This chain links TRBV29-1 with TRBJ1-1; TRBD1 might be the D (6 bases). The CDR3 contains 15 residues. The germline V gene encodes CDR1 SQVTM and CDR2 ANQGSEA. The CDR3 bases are TGCAGTCTTTCTGGGGGCGAAGAGGGTAACACTGAAGCTTTCTTT. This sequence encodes CSLSGGEEGNTEAFF. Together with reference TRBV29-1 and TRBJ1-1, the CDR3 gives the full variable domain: SAVISQKPSRDICQRGTSLTIQCQVDSQVTMMFWYRQQPGQSLTLIATANQGSEATYESGFVIDKFPISRPNLTFSTLTVSNMSPEDSSIYLCSLSGGEEGNTEAFFGQGTRLTVV.